In its sample, the clone carrying this T cell receptor beta chain was seen a few times. Its antigen is not known. This entry comes from a study of beta chain features in type 1 diabetes. Study findings and constraints: Researchers reported that naive, central memory and Treg TCRB repertoires appeared more similar in patients than in healthy donors. TCRB CDR3 length was moderately but significantly reduced in all four CD4+ subsets of Type 1 diabetes patients.

Expressed TCRB transcripts got sequenced, as all isolated RNA was reverse transcribed. TCRdb's table, derived via immunoSEQ multiplex PCR, lists solely in-frame clones and lacks some. Seen here are a few hundred thousand clones, about 14% observed once, and the top ten hold approximately 0.019%. Once sorted, every population was more than 95% pure. This CDR3 spans 15 amino acids. CDR1 and CDR2 from the germline V gene are MGHDK and SYGVNS. Trimming pared 1 base from V and 3 bases from J, leaving 12 bases between. The sample comprised naive CD4+ T cells from blood. The V gene is TRBV25-1, the J gene TRBJ1-1; D not certain. This clonotype was obtained from a woman aged 18-30 years in good health. The CDR3 sequence: CASSELEGTHTEAFF. CDR3 nucleotide sequence: TGTGCCAGCAGTGAATTGGAGGGTACGCACACTGAAGCTTTCTTT.